Listed below are T cell receptor beta chains from one sample, sequenced in a study of cytomegalovirus exposure and HLA in healthy donors. Method: immunoSEQ multiplex PCR; TCRdb's copy keeps in-frame clones and lacks some. The profile covers approximately 140,000 clones, with 65% to 85% appearing a single time and around 1.9% taken by the ten largest. Sequencing was carried out using PBMCs. Receptors originate from a woman in her 40s in good health and CMV-seronegative. CDR3s leave out the opening cysteine and the closing phenylalanine or tryptophan. D genes are given only for firm matches.

v_call: TRBV25-1; d_call: .; j_call: TRBJ2-7; cdr3_aa: ASSEWARGHEQY
v_call: TRBV7-9; d_call: .; j_call: TRBJ2-7; cdr3_aa: ASSSPGQSSYEQY
v_call: TRBV4-1; d_call: .; j_call: TRBJ1-6; cdr3_aa: ASSQEGVSSYNSPLH
v_call: TRBV28; d_call: .; j_call: TRBJ1-4; cdr3_aa: ASSFPRLNEKLF
v_call: TRBV18; d_call: TRBD2; j_call: TRBJ2-1; cdr3_aa: ASSFTRTSGGNEQF
v_call: TRBV19; d_call: TRBD1; j_call: TRBJ2-7; cdr3_aa: ATSPATGVYEQY
v_call: TRBV6-1; d_call: .; j_call: TRBJ1-5; cdr3_aa: ASSESPGLSNQPQH
v_call: TRBV27; d_call: TRBD1; j_call: TRBJ2-1; cdr3_aa: ASSSSGTGSEQF
v_call: TRBV9; d_call: .; j_call: TRBJ1-2; cdr3_aa: ASSVEVRARGYGYT
v_call: TRBV5-1; d_call: .; j_call: TRBJ2-3; cdr3_aa: ASSFGEGRDTQY
v_call: TRBV2; d_call: TRBD2; j_call: TRBJ2-1; cdr3_aa: ASSEALPWLAGVNEQF
v_call: TRBV4-1; d_call: .; j_call: TRBJ2-1; cdr3_aa: ASSLANEQF
v_call: TRBV5-1; d_call: TRBD2; j_call: TRBJ2-3; cdr3_aa: ASSSPPGGSTDTQY
v_call: TRBV2; d_call: TRBD2; j_call: TRBJ2-7; cdr3_aa: ARGSGGSYEQY
v_call: TRBV7-3; d_call: TRBD1; j_call: TRBJ2-7; cdr3_aa: ASSPRAGGIYEQY
v_call: TRBV11-1; d_call: .; j_call: TRBJ2-2; cdr3_aa: ASRHAGGTNTGELF
v_call: TRBV29-1; d_call: TRBD2; j_call: TRBJ2-1; cdr3_aa: SVDSQREVGEQF
v_call: TRBV7-3; d_call: .; j_call: TRBJ1-1; cdr3_aa: ASSFGDNTEAF
v_call: TRBV28; d_call: .; j_call: TRBJ1-1; cdr3_aa: ASSLHFLNTEAF
v_call: TRBV5-1; d_call: TRBD2; j_call: TRBJ2-5; cdr3_aa: ASSLGTSGPQETQY
v_call: TRBV27; d_call: TRBD1; j_call: TRBJ2-5; cdr3_aa: ASGETGLSGETQY
v_call: TRBV6-5; d_call: .; j_call: TRBJ1-2; cdr3_aa: ASRTDYGYT
v_call: TRBV6-1; d_call: TRBD2; j_call: TRBJ2-7; cdr3_aa: ASSESASGGYEQY
v_call: TRBV28; d_call: TRBD1; j_call: TRBJ1-2; cdr3_aa: ASRPNRGRNYGYT
v_call: TRBV9; d_call: .; j_call: TRBJ1-3; cdr3_aa: ASSVATGSNTIY
v_call: TRBV9; d_call: TRBD1; j_call: TRBJ1-4; cdr3_aa: ASSPGQVEKLF
v_call: TRBV6-5; d_call: .; j_call: TRBJ1-5; cdr3_aa: ASSSPLAGVVQPQH
v_call: TRBV27; d_call: TRBD1; j_call: TRBJ2-7; cdr3_aa: ASSLGGDRFTEQY
v_call: TRBV5-8; d_call: TRBD2; j_call: TRBJ2-7; cdr3_aa: ASSWTPGLAGAHEQY
v_call: TRBV13; d_call: .; j_call: TRBJ1-2; cdr3_aa: ASSSVGANYGYT
v_call: TRBV29-1; d_call: .; j_call: TRBJ1-1; cdr3_aa: SVVLLNTEAF
v_call: TRBV14; d_call: .; j_call: TRBJ1-4; cdr3_aa: ASSHGRQATNEKLF
v_call: TRBV28; d_call: .; j_call: TRBJ1-4; cdr3_aa: ASSLGIGGTHFNEKLF
v_call: TRBV5-5; d_call: TRBD2; j_call: TRBJ2-7; cdr3_aa: ASSQPGLASSEQY
v_call: TRBV6-5; d_call: .; j_call: TRBJ1-6; cdr3_aa: ASTTSDSPLH
v_call: TRBV28; d_call: TRBD1; j_call: TRBJ2-7; cdr3_aa: ASSSVTGGGYEQY
v_call: TRBV6-6; d_call: TRBD1; j_call: TRBJ1-5; cdr3_aa: ASSRTGGNQPQH